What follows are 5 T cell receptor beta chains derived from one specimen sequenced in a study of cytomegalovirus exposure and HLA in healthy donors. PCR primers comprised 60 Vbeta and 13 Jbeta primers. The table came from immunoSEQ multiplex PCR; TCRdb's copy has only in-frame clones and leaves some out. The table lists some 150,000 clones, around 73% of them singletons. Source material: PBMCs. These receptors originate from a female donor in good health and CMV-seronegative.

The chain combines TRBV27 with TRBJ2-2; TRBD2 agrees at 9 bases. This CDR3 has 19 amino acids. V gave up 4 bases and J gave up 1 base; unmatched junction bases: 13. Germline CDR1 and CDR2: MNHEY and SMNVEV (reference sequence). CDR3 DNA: TGTGCCAGCAGTTACTCGGTCGTGAAACTAGCGGGGAACACCGGGGAGCTGTTTTTT. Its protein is CASSYSVVKLAGNTGELFF.

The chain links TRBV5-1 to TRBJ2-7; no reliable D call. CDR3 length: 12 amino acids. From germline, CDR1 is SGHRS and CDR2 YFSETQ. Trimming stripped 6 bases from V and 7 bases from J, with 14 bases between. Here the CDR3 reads CASTSRPGEQYF. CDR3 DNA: TGCGCCAGCACGTCCCGGCCCGGGGAGCAGTACTTC.

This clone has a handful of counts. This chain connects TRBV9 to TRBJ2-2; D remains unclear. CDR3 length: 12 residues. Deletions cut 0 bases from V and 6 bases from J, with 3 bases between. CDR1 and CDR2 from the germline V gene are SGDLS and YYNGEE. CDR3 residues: CASSVAAGELFF. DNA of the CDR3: TGTGCCAGCAGCGTAGCGGCCGGGGAGCTGTTTTTT.

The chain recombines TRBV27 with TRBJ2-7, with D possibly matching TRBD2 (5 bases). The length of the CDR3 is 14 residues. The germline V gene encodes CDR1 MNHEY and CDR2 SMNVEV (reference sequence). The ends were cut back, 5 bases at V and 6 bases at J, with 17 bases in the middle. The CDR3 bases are TGTGCCAGCAGTCCCCGGGGTTTACACTCCGAGCAGTACTTC. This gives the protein CASSPRGLHSEQYF.

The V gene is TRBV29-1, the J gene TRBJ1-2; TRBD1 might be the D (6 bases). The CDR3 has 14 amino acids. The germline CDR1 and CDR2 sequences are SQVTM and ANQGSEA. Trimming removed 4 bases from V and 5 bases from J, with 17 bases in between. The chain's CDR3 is CSVAQGAFNYGYTF. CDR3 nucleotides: TGCAGCGTTGCACAGGGCGCGTTTAATTATGGCTACACCTTC.